This note documents a single T cell receptor beta chain sequence. The data derive from a study of blood T cell repertoires in COVID-19. Sequencing was performed with immunoSEQ multiplex PCR; in TCRdb, only in-frame clones are kept and a portion is missing. Here the sample spans some 200,000 clones, roughly 85% being singletons. After removal of 5 bases from V and 4 bases from J, the junction contained 5 bases not matched to a gene. Germline CDR1 and CDR2: SGHNT and YYREEE (reference sequence). The CDR3 has 14 residues. Specimen: PBMCs or T cells enriched from blood (not recorded which). J is TRBJ2-2 and V is TRBV5-4, with 7 bases that match TRBD1. The clonotype originates from a woman aged 45-65 years who had been exposed to COVID-19. The CDR3 DNA reads as TGTGCCAGCAGTTCGACAGGGATCACCGGGGAGCTGTTTTTT. This sequence encodes CASSSTGITGELFF.